The source of this T cell receptor (beta chain) is a study of T cells in Graves' hyperthyroidism and ophthalmopathy. Study-wide results and limits: The model made its ophthalmopathy prediction, and onset followed a median 6.5 months later.

Amplification targeted TCR beta CDR3 regions from RNA transcripts. Primed by the HTBI set, a first-round RT-PCR was run on the TCR CDR3. TCRdb reprocessed the multiplex PCR reads via MiXCR and lists one record per CDR3 protein. The table shows around 560,000 distinct CDR3 sequences, with about a sixth occurring only once. The CDR3 consists of 14 residues. CDR1 is MNHEY, CDR2 SVGEGT, per germline. J lost 5 bases, V lost 5 bases, and 3 bases had no gene match. This clonotype came up many times. The antigen is not known. The V gene is TRBV6-2 or TRBV6-3, the J gene TRBJ2-1; 10 bases match TRBD2. Material: blood. The TCR was taken from a woman younger than 35 with Graves' hyperthyroidism. CDR3 sequence reads: CASSDLAGDNEQFF. CDR3 DNA sequence: TGTGCCAGCAGTGACCTAGCGGGAGACAATGAGCAGTTCTTC.